The 14 T cell receptor beta chains presented below share a single source sample, sequenced in a study of blood T cell repertoires in COVID-19. TCRdb's copy holds only in-frame clones and misses some; the assay was immunoSEQ multiplex PCR. The profile shows approximately 290,000 clones, over 75% of them singletons. Sequencing input: PBMCs or T cells enriched from blood (not recorded which). The receptor set was obtained from a woman aged 25 to 39 who had recovered from COVID-19.

V and J are TRBV6-5 and TRBJ2-7, with TRBD2 matching 12 bases. The germline V gene encodes CDR1 MNHEY and CDR2 SVGAGI. CDR3 size: 15 residues. Trimming removed 6 bases from V and 2 bases from J; junction bases left unmatched: 5. The CDR3: CASRTGLAGTYEQYF. CDR3 in DNA: TGTGCCAGCAGAACCGGACTAGCGGGAACCTACGAGCAGTACTTC.

V and J are TRBV3-1 (or the pseudogene TRBV3-2) and TRBJ1-5, with D tentatively TRBD1 (6 bases). Deletions cut 0 bases from V and 7 bases from J, with 13 bases between. The CDR3 consists of 15 residues. Per the germline V gene, CDR1 is LGHDT and CDR2 is YNNKEL (reference sequence). The CDR3 sequence: CASSQDGQGRQPQHF. The DNA for the CDR3 is TGTGCCAGCAGCCAAGATGGGCAGGGGCGCCAGCCCCAGCATTTT.

This clone appeared a single time. The V gene is TRBV5-1, the J gene TRBJ2-3, with 8 bases that match TRBD2. After removal of 3 bases from V and 5 bases from J, the junction contained 14 bases not matched to a gene. The CDR3 loop spans 17 amino acids. From germline, CDR1 is SGHRS and CDR2 YFSETQ. The CDR3 DNA reads as TGCGCCAGCAGCTCATCGTGGGGTCAACTAGCGGTAGATACGCAGTATTTT. Amino acid sequence: CASSSSWGQLAVDTQYF.

V is TRBV9 and J is TRBJ2-1; no firm D call. Trimming shortened V by 7 bases and J by 9 bases, and 20 bases separated the two germline ends. Germline V gives CDR1 SGDLS, CDR2 YYNGEE. The CDR3 loop spans 14 amino acids. The CDR3 DNA sequence: TGTGCCAGCGCGGAGCCCCCTCAGTCCGGTGAGCAGTTCTTC. Translated, it gives CASAEPPQSGEQFF.

This clone was found once. This sequence joins TRBV2 and TRBJ1-5, with 9 nucleotides matching TRBD1. J lost 6 bases, V lost 2 bases, and 14 bases had no gene match. This CDR3 region has 18 residues. CDR1 and CDR2 from the germline V gene are SNHLY and FYNNEI. The CDR3 DNA sequence: TGTGCCAGCAGTGAATTCTTGGTTGGGGACAGGGTCAGTCAGCCCCAGCATTTT. It specifies CASSEFLVGDRVSQPQHF. The whole variable domain, filled in from reference TRBV2 and TRBJ1-5, reads EPEVTQTPSHQVTQMGQEVILRCVPISNHLYFYWYRQILGQKVEFLVSFYNNEISEKSEIFDDQFSVERPDGSNFTLKIRSTKLEDSAMYFCASSEFLVGDRVSQPQHFGDGTRLSIL.

The V gene is TRBV10-1, the J gene TRBJ1-2, with unresolved D. The V gene's germline CDR1 is WNHNN and CDR2 SYGVQD (reference sequence). Deletions cut 0 bases from V and 8 bases from J, with 10 bases between. The CDR3 totals 13 residues. CDR3: CASSESTQRGYTF. In nucleotides, the CDR3 is TGCGCCAGCAGTGAGTCCACACAGCGGGGCTACACCTTC.

V usage is TRBV4-2 and J usage is TRBJ1-2, with 8 positions matching TRBD1. Germline V gene data show CDR1 as LGHNA and CDR2 as YNFKEQ. This CDR3 has 16 amino acids. V gave up 0 bases and J gave up 4 bases; unmatched junction bases: 7. The CDR3 bases are TGTGCCAGCAGCCAAGACTCCAGGGGGCAGAGCTATGGCTACACCTTC. It encodes CASSQDSRGQSYGYTF.

The chain recombines TRBV7-8 with TRBJ2-1; tentative D call: TRBD1 (6 bases). Trimming cost V 1 base and J 4 bases, with 14 bases left between them. CDR1 and CDR2 (germline): SGHVS, FQNEAQ. The CDR3 length is 16 residues. CDR3: CASSLEFTTGYNEQFF. The CDR3 nucleotides are TGTGCCAGCAGCTTAGAATTCACTACAGGGTACAATGAGCAGTTCTTC.

The chain carries TRBV24-1 and TRBJ1-2; weak D call: TRBD1 (5 bases). The CDR3 totals 14 residues. Between the trimmed V and J ends, which lost 4 bases and 5 bases, there was a span of 13 bases. Per the germline V gene, CDR1 is KGHDR and CDR2 is SFDVKD. Written as DNA, the CDR3 is TGTGCCACCAGTGACCGGGGGTACGGGTATGGCTACACCTTC. This gives the protein CATSDRGYGYGYTF.

The chain is built from TRBV11-2 and TRBJ2-7; 8 nucleotides line up with TRBD2. The CDR3 sequence is 14 residues long. The J segment lost 6 bases and the V segment lost 3 bases, leaving 7 bases of the junction unmatched. The germline CDR1 and CDR2 sequences are SGHAT and FQNNGV. The CDR3, as DNA: TGTGCCAGCAGCTTGGGAAGCGGGAGCTTCGAGCAGTACTTC. It specifies CASSLGSGSFEQYF.

The V gene is TRBV5-1, the J gene TRBJ2-5, with 7 bases fitting TRBD1. The CDR3 extends over 16 amino acids. V gave up 4 bases and J gave up 4 bases; unmatched junction bases: 13. Germline CDR1 reads SGHRS; CDR2 reads YFSETQ. The CDR3: CASSTEPGQRGETQYF. CDR3 nucleotides: TGCGCCAGCAGCACCGAACCGGGACAGAGGGGAGAGACCCAGTACTTC.

The chain combines TRBV30 with TRBJ2-2; D is ambiguous. The CDR3 length is 15 residues. V was pared by 0 bases and J by 9 bases, with 17 bases between. CDR1 is GTSNPN and CDR2 is SVGIG in the germline V gene (reference sequence). CDR3: CAWSVIGTTPRELFF. DNA of the CDR3: TGTGCCTGGAGTGTAATAGGCACTACACCACGGGAGCTGTTTTTT. The complete variable domain, with remaining parts taken from reference TRBV30 and TRBJ2-2, reads SQTIHQWPATLVQPVGSPLSLECTVEGTSNPNLYWYRQAAGRGLQLLFYSVGIGQISSEVPQNLSASRPQDRQFILSSKKLLLSDSGFYLCAWSVIGTTPRELFFGEGSRLTVL.

The chain links TRBV9 to TRBJ2-2, with 13 positions matching TRBD2. Germline V CDR1 and CDR2: SGDLS, YYNGEE. The CDR3 loop spans 17 amino acids. The ends lost 3 bases at V and 7 bases at J; junction bases unmatched: 9. This CDR3 reads CASSARTSGRGDGELFF. In DNA, the CDR3 is TGTGCCAGCAGCGCGAGAACTAGCGGGAGGGGAGACGGGGAGCTGTTTTTT.

The chain carries TRBV19 and TRBJ2-7, with D maybe TRBD1 (5 bases). V was pared by 9 bases and J by 1 base, with 13 bases between. The CDR3 runs to 13 residues. Germline lookup yields CDR1 LNHDA and CDR2 SQIVND (reference sequence). CDR3 amino acids: CASRQLNSYEQYF. Here the CDR3 DNA reads TGTGCCAGCCGACAGCTTAATTCCTACGAGCAGTACTTC. The full variable domain, its missing parts supplied by reference TRBV19 and TRBJ2-7, is DGGITQSPKYLFRKEGQNVTLSCEQNLNHDAMYWYRQDPGQGLRLIYYSQIVNDFQKGDIAEGYSVSREKKESFPLTVTSAQKNPTAFYLCASRQLNSYEQYFGPGTRLTVT.